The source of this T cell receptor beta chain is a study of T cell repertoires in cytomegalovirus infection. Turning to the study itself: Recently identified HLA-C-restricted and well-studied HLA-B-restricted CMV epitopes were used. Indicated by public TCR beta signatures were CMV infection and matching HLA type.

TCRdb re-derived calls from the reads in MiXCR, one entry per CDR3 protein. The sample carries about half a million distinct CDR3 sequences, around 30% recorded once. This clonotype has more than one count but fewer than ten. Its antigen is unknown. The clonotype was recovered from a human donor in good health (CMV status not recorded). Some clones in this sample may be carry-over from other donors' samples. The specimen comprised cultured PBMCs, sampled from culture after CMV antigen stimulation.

The DNA of the CDR3 is TGTGCCAGCAGGAAACAGGGAATCGAGCCCCAGCATTTT. Translated: CASRKQGIEPQHF. This sequence joins TRBV28 and TRBJ1-5; possibly TRBD1 for D (6 bases). Germline CDR1 reads MDHEN; CDR2 reads SYDVKM. Trimming stripped 6 bases from V and 8 bases from J, with 14 bases between. The CDR3 sequence is 13 residues long.